What follows describes a single T cell receptor (beta chain). Genomic DNA from each subset was divided evenly over several immunoSEQ plates. Produced via immunoSEQ multiplex PCR; TCRdb's table is partial and in-frame only. Among millions of clones listed, about 95% were seen once. The data stem from a study of shared clonotypes between healthy human individuals. In the study overall: Each donor's CD8 memory used one plate, CD8 naive two, each CD4 subset three.

Positively selected for CCR7, the CD45RO-negative cells used as naive CD8 cells excluded terminally differentiated effector memory CD45RA+ cells. The V and J ends lost 0 bases and 2 bases respectively, with 11 bases between them. Germline V gene lookup returns CDR1 KGHSH and CDR2 LQKENI. The CDR3 length is 16 residues. The sequencing input was naive CD8+ T cells sorted from blood. This chain connects TRBV18 to TRBJ2-1; TRBD1 might be the D (5 bases). This receptor was obtained from a man between 18 and 35 years old in good health. The CDR3 DNA follows: TGTGCCAGCTCACCACCGAGACAGAGCACCTACAATGAGCAGTTCTTC. Protein sequence: CASSPPRQSTYNEQFF. The full variable domain, in which reference TRBV18 and TRBJ2-1 provide the parts outside the CDR3, is NAGVMQNPRHLVRRRGQEARLRCSPMKGHSHVYWYRQLPEEGLKFMVYLQKENIIDESGMPKERFSAEFPKEGPSILRIQQVVRGDSAAYFCASSPPRQSTYNEQFFGPGTRLTVL.